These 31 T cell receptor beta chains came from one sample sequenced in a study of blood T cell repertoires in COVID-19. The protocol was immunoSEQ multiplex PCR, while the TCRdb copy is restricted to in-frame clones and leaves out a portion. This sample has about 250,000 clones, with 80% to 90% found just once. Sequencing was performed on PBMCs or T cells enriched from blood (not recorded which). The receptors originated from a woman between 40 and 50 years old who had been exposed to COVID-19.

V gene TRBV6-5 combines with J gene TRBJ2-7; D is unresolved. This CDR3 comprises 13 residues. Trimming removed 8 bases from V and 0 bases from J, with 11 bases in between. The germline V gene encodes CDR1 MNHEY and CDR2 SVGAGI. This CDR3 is CASRSVISYEQYF. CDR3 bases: TGTGCCAGCCGGTCGGTGATCTCCTACGAGCAGTACTTC.

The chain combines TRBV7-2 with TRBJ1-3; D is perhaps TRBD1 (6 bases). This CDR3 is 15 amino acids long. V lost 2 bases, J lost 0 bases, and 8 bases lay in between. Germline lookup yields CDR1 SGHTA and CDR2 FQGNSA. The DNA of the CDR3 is TGTGCCAGCAGCTTATACAGGGTCTCTGGAAACACCATATATTTT. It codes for CASSLYRVSGNTIYF.

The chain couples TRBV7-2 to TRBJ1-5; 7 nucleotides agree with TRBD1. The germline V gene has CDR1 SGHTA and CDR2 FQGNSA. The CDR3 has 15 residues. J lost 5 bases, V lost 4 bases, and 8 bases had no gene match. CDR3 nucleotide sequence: TGTGCCAGCAGCTACGGACAGGAAGGCCATCAGCCCCAGCATTTT. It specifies CASSYGQEGHQPQHF. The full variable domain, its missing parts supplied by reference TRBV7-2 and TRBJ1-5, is GAGVSQSPSNKVTEKGKDVELRCDPISGHTALYWYRQSLGQGLEFLIYFQGNSAPDKSGLPSDRFSAERTGGSVSTLTIQRTQQEDSAVYLCASSYGQEGHQPQHFGDGTRLSIL.

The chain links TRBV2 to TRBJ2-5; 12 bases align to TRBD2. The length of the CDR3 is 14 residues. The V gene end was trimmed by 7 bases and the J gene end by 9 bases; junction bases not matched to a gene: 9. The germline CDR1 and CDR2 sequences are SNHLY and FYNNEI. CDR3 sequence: CASTSGGAPRSQYF. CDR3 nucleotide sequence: TGTGCCAGCACTAGCGGGGGGGCCCCAAGGTCCCAGTACTTC.

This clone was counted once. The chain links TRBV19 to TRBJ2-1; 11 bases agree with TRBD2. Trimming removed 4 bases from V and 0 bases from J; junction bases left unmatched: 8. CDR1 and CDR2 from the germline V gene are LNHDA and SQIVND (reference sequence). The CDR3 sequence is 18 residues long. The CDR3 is CASSTRGTSGSSYNEQFF. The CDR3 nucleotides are TGTGCCAGTAGTACGCGGGGCACTAGCGGGAGCTCCTACAATGAGCAGTTCTTC. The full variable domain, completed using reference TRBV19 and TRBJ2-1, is DGGITQSPKYLFRKEGQNVTLSCEQNLNHDAMYWYRQDPGQGLRLIYYSQIVNDFQKGDIAEGYSVSREKKESFPLTVTSAQKNPTAFYLCASSTRGTSGSSYNEQFFGPGTRLTVL.

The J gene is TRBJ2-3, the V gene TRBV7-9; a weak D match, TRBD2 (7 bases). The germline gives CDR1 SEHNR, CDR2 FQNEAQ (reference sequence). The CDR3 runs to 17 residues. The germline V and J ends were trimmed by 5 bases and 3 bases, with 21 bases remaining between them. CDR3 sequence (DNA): TGTGCCAGCAGCGCACGGGGAGGGACACGGAAAACAGATACGCAGTATTTT. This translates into CASSARGGTRKTDTQYF.

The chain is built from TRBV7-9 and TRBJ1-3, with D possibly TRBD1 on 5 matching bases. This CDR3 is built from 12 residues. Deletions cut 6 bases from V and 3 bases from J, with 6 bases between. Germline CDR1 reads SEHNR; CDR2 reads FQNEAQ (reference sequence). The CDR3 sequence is CASRGGGNTIYF. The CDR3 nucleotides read TGTGCCAGCAGGGGGGGTGGAAACACCATATATTTT.

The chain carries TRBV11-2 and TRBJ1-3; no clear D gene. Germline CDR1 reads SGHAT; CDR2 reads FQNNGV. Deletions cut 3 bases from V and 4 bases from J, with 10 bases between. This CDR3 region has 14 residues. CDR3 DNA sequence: TGTGCCAGCAGCTTGTTTTATGGCGGAAACACCATATATTTT. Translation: CASSLFYGGNTIYF. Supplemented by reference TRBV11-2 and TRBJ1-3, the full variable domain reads EAGVAQSPRYKIIEKRQSVAFWCNPISGHATLYWYQQILGQGPKLLIQFQNNGVVDDSQLPKDRFSAERLKGVDSTLKIQPAKLEDSAVYLCASSLFYGGNTIYFGEGSWLTVV.

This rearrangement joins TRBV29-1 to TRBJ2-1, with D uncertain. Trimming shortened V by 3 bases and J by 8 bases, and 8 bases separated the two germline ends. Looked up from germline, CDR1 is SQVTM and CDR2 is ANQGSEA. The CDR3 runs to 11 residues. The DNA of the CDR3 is TGCAGCGTTGAGTTGAGTTATGAGCAGTTCTTC. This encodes CSVELSYEQFF.

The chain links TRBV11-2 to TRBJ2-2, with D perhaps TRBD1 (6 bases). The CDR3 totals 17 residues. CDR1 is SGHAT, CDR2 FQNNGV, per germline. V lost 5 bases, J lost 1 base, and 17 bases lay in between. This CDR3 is CASSILTGKLNTGELFF. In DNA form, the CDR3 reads TGTGCCAGCAGCATACTCACAGGGAAACTGAACACCGGGGAGCTGTTTTTT.

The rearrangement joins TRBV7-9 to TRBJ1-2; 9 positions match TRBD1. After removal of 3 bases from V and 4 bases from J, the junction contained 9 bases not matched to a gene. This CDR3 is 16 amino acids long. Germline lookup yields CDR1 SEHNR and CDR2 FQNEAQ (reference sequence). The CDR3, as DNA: TGTGCCAGCAGCTTGGATGGGACAGGGACGACCTATGGCTACACCTTC. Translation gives CASSLDGTGTTYGYTF.

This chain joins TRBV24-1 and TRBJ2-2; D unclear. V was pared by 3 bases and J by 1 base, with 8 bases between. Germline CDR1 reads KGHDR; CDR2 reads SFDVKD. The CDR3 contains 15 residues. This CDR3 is CATSDIWQNTGELFF. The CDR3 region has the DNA TGTGCCACCAGTGATATTTGGCAGAACACCGGGGAGCTGTTTTTT.

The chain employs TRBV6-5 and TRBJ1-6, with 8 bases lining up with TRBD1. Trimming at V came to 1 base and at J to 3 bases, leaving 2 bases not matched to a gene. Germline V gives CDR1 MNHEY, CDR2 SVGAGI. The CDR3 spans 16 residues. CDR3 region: CASSYYGTGYNSPLHF. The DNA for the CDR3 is TGTGCCAGCAGTTACTACGGGACAGGCTATAATTCACCCCTCCACTTT.

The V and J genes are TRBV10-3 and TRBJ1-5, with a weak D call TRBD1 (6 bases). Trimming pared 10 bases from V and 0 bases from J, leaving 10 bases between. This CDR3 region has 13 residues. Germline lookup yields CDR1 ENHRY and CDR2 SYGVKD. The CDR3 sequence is CATADSSNQPQHF. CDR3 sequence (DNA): TGTGCCACAGCGGACAGTAGCAATCAGCCCCAGCATTTT.

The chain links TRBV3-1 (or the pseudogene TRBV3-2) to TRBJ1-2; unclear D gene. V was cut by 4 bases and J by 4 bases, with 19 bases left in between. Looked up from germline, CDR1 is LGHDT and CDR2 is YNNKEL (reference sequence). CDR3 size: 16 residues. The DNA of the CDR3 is TGTGCCAGCAGCCTAGGTATGGAGGGTTTAGGCTATGGCTACACCTTC. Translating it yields CASSLGMEGLGYGYTF.

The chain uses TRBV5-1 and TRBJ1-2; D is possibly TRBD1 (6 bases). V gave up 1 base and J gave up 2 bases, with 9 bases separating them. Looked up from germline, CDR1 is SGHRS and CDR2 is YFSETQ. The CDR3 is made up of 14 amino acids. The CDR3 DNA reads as TGCGCCAGCAGCTTGCGGGACAAAAACTATGGCTACACCTTC. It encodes CASSLRDKNYGYTF.

The CDR3 DNA follows: TGTGCCAGCTCACCACGTCCCGGGACAGGGGCCCAAGGTCGGGACCGCTACACCTTC. Amino acid sequence: CASSPRPGTGAQGRDRYTF. The chain has TRBV18 and TRBJ1-2, with 10 bases matching TRBD1. Germline CDR1 reads KGHSH; CDR2 reads LQKENI. After removal of 1 base from V and 9 bases from J, the junction contained 20 bases not matched to a gene. The CDR3 runs to 19 residues.

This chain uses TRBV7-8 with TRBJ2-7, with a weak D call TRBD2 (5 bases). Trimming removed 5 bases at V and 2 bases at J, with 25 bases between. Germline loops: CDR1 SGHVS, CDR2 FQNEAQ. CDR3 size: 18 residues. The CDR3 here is CASSLSFPGDGPTYEQYF. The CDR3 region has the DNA TGTGCCAGCAGCCTTAGTTTTCCCGGGGATGGGCCGACCTACGAGCAGTACTTC.

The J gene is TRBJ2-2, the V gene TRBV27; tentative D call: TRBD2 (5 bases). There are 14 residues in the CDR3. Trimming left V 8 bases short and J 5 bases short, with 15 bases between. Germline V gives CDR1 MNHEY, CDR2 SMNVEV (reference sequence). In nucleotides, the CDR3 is TGTGCCAGCCCACCGGGAAAGGGAACCGGGGAGCTGTTTTTT. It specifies CASPPGKGTGELFF.

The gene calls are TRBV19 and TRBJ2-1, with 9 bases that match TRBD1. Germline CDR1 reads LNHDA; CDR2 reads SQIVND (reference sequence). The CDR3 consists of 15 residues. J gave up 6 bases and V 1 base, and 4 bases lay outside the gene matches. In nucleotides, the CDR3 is TGTGCCAGTAGTATAGCGGGACAGGGAGGCAATGAGCAGTTCTTC. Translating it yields CASSIAGQGGNEQFF.

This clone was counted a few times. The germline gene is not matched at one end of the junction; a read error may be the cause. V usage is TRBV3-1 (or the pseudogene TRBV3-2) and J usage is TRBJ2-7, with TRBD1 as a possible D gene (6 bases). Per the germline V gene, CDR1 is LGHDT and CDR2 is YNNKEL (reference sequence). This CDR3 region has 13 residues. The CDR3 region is CASSQGWGQPSTF. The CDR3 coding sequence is TGTGCCAGCAGCCAAGGTTGGGGGCAGCCTTCGACGTTC.

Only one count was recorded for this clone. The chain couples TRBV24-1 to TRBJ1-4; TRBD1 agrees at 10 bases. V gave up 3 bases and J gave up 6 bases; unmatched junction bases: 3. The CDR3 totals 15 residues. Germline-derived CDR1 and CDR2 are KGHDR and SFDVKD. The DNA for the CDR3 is TGTGCCACCAGTGATGGGGACAGGGGTGATGAAAAACTGTTTTTT. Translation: CATSDGDRGDEKLFF.

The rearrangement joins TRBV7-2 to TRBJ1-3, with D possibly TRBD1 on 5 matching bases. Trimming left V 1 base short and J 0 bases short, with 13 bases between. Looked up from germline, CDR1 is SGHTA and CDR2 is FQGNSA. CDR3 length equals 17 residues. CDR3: CASSLVARGTSGNTIYF. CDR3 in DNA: TGTGCCAGCAGCTTAGTCGCCCGGGGGACCTCTGGAAACACCATATATTTT.

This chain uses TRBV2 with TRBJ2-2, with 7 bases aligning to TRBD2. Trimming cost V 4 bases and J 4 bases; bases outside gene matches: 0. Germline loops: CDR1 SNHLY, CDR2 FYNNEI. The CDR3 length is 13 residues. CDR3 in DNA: TGTGCCAGCAGTGGGGGGGGCACCGGGGAGCTGTTTTTT. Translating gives CASSGGGTGELFF.

CDR3 in amino acids: CASSPGEAVEAFF. DNA for the CDR3: TGTGCCAGCTCTCCCGGCGAGGCGGTTGAAGCTTTCTTT. This chain uses TRBV18 with TRBJ1-1; D unclear. The CDR3 sequence is 13 residues long. From germline, CDR1 is KGHSH and CDR2 LQKENI. V shed 6 bases and J shed 7 bases, with 15 bases lying between them.

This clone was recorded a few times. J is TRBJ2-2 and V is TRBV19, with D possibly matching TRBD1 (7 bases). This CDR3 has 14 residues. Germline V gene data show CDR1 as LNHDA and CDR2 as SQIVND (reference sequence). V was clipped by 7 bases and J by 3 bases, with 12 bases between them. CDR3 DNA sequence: TGTGCCAGTATGGGCAGGGGGGACACCGGGGAGCTGTTTTTT. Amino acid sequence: CASMGRGDTGELFF.

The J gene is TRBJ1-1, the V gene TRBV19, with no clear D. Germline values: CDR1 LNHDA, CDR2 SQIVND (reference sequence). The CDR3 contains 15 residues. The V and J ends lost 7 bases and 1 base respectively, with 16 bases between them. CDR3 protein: CASTPVGEGNTEAFF. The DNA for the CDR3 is TGTGCCAGTACCCCAGTTGGGGAGGGGAACACTGAAGCTTTCTTT.

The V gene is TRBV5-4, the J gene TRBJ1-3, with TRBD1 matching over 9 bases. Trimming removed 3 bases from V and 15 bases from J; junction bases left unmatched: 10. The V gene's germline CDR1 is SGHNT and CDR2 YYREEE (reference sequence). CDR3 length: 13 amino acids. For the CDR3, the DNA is TGTGCCAGCAGCTCCTACCTGGGACAGGGAAGATATTTT. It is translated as CASSSYLGQGRYF.

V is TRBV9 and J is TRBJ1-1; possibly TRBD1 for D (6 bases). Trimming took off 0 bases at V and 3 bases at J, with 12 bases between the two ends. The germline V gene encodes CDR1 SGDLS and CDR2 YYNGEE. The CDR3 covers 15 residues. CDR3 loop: CASSVVGTHDTEAFF. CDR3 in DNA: TGTGCCAGCAGCGTAGTAGGGACACATGACACTGAAGCTTTCTTT.

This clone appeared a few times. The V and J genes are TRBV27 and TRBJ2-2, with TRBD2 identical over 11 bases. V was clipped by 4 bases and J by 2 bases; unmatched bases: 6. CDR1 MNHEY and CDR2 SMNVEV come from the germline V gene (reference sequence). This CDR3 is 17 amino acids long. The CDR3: CASSSRTSGLNTGELFF. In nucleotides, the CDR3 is TGTGCCAGCAGTTCCCGGACTAGCGGGTTAAACACCGGGGAGCTGTTTTTT.

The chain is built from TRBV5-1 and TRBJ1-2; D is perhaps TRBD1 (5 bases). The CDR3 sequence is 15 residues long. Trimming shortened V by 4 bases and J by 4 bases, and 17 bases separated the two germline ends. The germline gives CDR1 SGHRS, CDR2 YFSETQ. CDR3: CASSPSSGALYGYTF. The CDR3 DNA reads TGCGCCAGCAGCCCGTCAAGCGGGGCCCTCTATGGCTACACCTTC.